The 24 T cell receptor beta chains below all came from one sample that was sequenced in a study of control samples from healthy donors and cancer patients. Measured with immunoSEQ multiplex PCR; TCRdb has only the in-frame clones, and not every one. The table shows some 130,000 clones, with around 93% occurring only once. The specimen was PBMCs. The receptors were gathered from a man between 45 and 60 years old with head and neck cancer.

The genes are TRBV18 and TRBJ2-5, with unresolved D. The CDR3 has 15 amino acids. Germline loops: CDR1 KGHSH, CDR2 LQKENI. Trimming took 2 bases from V and 4 from J, leaving 14 bases between them. The CDR3 bases are TGTGCCAGCTCACCAAATGGCGCAATCGGAGAGACCCAGTACTTC. Translated, it gives CASSPNGAIGETQYF.

The chain couples TRBV19 to TRBJ1-4, with 7 nucleotides matching TRBD1. V was pared by 6 bases and J by 8 bases, with 6 bases of the junction left unmatched. Germline loops: CDR1 LNHDA, CDR2 SQIVND (reference sequence). The CDR3 loop spans 13 amino acids. CDR3 DNA sequence: TGTGCCAGTAGCGACAGGGAAGGCGAAAAACTGTTTTTT. Translation: CASSDREGEKLFF.

The chain recombines TRBV12-3 or TRBV12-4 with TRBJ1-2; D unresolved. This CDR3 has 13 residues. V was trimmed by 5 bases and J by 5 bases, leaving 12 bases between them. As DNA, the CDR3 is TGTGCCAGCAGTCCAGCGAGGCATTATGGCTACACCTTC. As protein: CASSPARHYGYTF.

DNA for the CDR3: TGTGCCAGCAGCTTAGGCCGTTATGGCAGGGTCTCCTACAATGAGCAGTTCTTC. Protein product: CASSLGRYGRVSYNEQFF. The V and J genes are TRBV7-2 and TRBJ2-1; tentative D call: TRBD1 (5 bases). Germline V lookup: CDR1 SGHTA, CDR2 FQGNSA. Trimming left V 1 base short and J 0 bases short, with 16 bases between. This CDR3 spans 18 amino acids.

The chain joins TRBV5-1 to TRBJ1-1, with D uncertain. Deletions cut 1 base from V and 1 base from J, with 8 bases between. CDR3 length equals 14 residues. CDR1 and CDR2 from the germline V gene are SGHRS and YFSETQ. For the CDR3, the DNA is TGCGCCAGCAGCTTGTCGGGTAGGAACACTGAAGCTTTCTTT. Encoded protein: CASSLSGRNTEAFF.

The chain couples TRBV30 to TRBJ2-7; TRBD1 is a possible D gene (5 bases). The V end was cut by 4 bases, the J end by 12 bases, with 22 bases between. The V gene's germline CDR1 is GTSNPN and CDR2 SVGIG (reference sequence). The CDR3 runs 13 residues. The CDR3 region is CAWTYSLLPGMYF. As DNA, the CDR3 is TGTGCCTGGACTTACTCGTTACTACCAGGGATGTACTTC.

The chain joins TRBV4-3 to TRBJ2-1; TRBD2 matches at 7 bases. Germline-derived CDR1 and CDR2 are LGHNA and YSLEER. V shed 1 base and J 2 bases; nucleotides not matched to a gene: 2. The CDR3 is 15 amino acids. CDR3 protein: CASSQVLAAYNEQFF. The CDR3, as DNA: TGCGCCAGCAGCCAAGTCCTAGCGGCCTACAATGAGCAGTTCTTC.

The V and J genes are TRBV9 and TRBJ2-1; D gene ambiguous. Trimming shortened V by 4 bases and J by 9 bases, and 11 bases separated the two germline ends. Germline V gene sequence: CDR1 SGDLS, CDR2 YYNGEE. The CDR3 loop spans 12 amino acids. For the CDR3, the DNA is TGTGCCAGCAGCATCCGAGCGTCTGAGCAGTTCTTC. Its protein product is CASSIRASEQFF.

The V and J genes are TRBV5-6 and TRBJ2-5; the D gene is possibly TRBD1 (6 bases). In germline, CDR1 is SGHDT, CDR2 YYEEEE. Deletions cut 1 base from V and 6 bases from J, with 13 bases between. This CDR3 has 14 amino acids. CDR3 region: CASSLMWDMKTQYF. CDR3 in DNA: TGTGCCAGCAGCTTGATGTGGGACATGAAGACCCAGTACTTC. The full variable domain, rest sourced from reference TRBV5-6 and TRBJ2-5, is DAGVTQSPTHLIKTRGQQVTLRCSPKSGHDTVSWYQQALGQGPQFIFQYYEEEERQRGNFPDRFSGHQFPNYSSELNVNALLLGDSALYLCASSLMWDMKTQYFGPGTRLLVL.

The CDR3: CASTPTSGGTDTQYF. DNA of the CDR3: TGTGCCAGCACCCCGACTAGCGGGGGCACAGATACGCAGTATTTT. The chain carries TRBV6-5 and TRBJ2-3, with 11 bases matching TRBD2. V lost 7 bases, J lost 1 base, and 4 bases stayed unmatched. The CDR3 contains 15 residues. Looked up from germline, CDR1 is MNHEY and CDR2 is SVGAGI.

The V gene is TRBV27, the J gene TRBJ2-7; the D gene is possibly TRBD2 (5 bases). CDR1 and CDR2 (germline): MNHEY, SMNVEV (reference sequence). The CDR3 is 14 amino acids. The V end was cut by 2 bases, the J end by 6 bases, with 14 bases between. Here the CDR3 reads CASSLNTGSREQYF. The CDR3 region has the DNA TGTGCCAGCAGTTTAAATACGGGGTCGCGCGAGCAGTACTTC.

V usage is TRBV5-4 and J usage is TRBJ2-2, with D unclear. The V gene lost 2 bases and the J gene lost 5 bases, with 10 bases spanning the gap. The V gene's germline CDR1 is SGHNT and CDR2 YYREEE (reference sequence). The CDR3 extends over 14 amino acids. The CDR3 loop reads CASSFPSPTGELFF. CDR3 sequence (DNA): TGTGCCAGCAGCTTCCCCAGCCCAACCGGGGAGCTGTTTTTT. Supplemented by reference TRBV5-4 and TRBJ2-2, the full variable domain reads ETGVTQSPTHLIKTRGQQVTLRCSSQSGHNTVSWYQQALGQGPQFIFQYYREEENGRGNFPPRFSGLQFPNYSSELNVNALELDDSALYLCASSFPSPTGELFFGEGSRLTVL.

The DNA of the CDR3 is TGTGCCAGCAGCTCCTCAGGTCGGTATGGCTACACCTTC. This translates into CASSSSGRYGYTF. The chain recombines TRBV5-5 with TRBJ1-2; D is ambiguous. V was cut by 3 bases and J by 5 bases, with 11 bases left in between. The CDR3 is 13 amino acids. Germline V gene data show CDR1 as SGHKS and CDR2 as YYEKEE (reference sequence).

The chain links TRBV14 to TRBJ1-1, with D possibly TRBD1 on 5 matching bases. The CDR3 contains 15 residues. The germline V gene encodes CDR1 SGHDN and CDR2 FVKESK. The V end lost 4 bases, the J end lost 1 base, and 13 bases lay between the germline ends. This chain's CDR3 is CASSPSRGWNTEAFF. Written as DNA, the CDR3 is TGTGCCAGCAGCCCATCCCGGGGGTGGAACACTGAAGCTTTCTTT.

The chain joins TRBV4-2 to TRBJ2-6; TRBD2 is a possible D gene (6 bases). The CDR3 spans 17 residues. Germline CDR1 and CDR2: LGHNA and YNFKEQ. V lost 1 base, J lost 2 bases, and 12 bases lay in between. The CDR3 reads CASSQGTREAGANVLTF. CDR3 in DNA: TGTGCCAGCAGCCAAGGCACCAGGGAGGCTGGGGCCAACGTCCTGACTTTC.

The chain couples TRBV5-6 to TRBJ1-6; 7 nucleotides line up with TRBD1. J gave up 11 bases and V 0 bases, and 11 bases lay outside the gene matches. The CDR3 covers 16 residues. Germline V gene data show CDR1 as SGHDT and CDR2 as YYEEEE. The CDR3, as DNA: TGTGCCAGCAGCTTGGACAGGGGAAAATTTTTGACACCCCTCCACTTT. Its translation is CASSLDRGKFLTPLHF.

The V gene is TRBV27, the J gene TRBJ2-2; D may correspond to TRBD1 or TRBD2 (5 bases each). The CDR3 contains 14 residues. Between the trimmed V and J ends, which lost 10 bases and 2 bases, there was a span of 14 bases. CDR1 MNHEY and CDR2 SMNVEV come from the germline V gene (reference sequence). CDR3 nucleotide sequence: TGTGCCACATCCCGGGGCACAAACACCGGGGAGCTGTTTTTT. Amino acid sequence: CATSRGTNTGELFF.

The chain links TRBV27 to TRBJ2-2, with TRBD2 matching 11 bases. J lost 1 base, V lost 4 bases, and 5 bases had no gene match. Germline-derived CDR1 and CDR2 are MNHEY and SMNVEV (reference sequence). The CDR3 spans 17 residues. The CDR3 region has the DNA TGTGCCAGCAGTTCCATCCTAGCGGGGGGGAACACCGGGGAGCTGTTTTTT. Protein: CASSSILAGGNTGELFF.

V is TRBV6-5 and J is TRBJ2-2; D unclear. This CDR3 spans 11 amino acids. Trimming stripped 4 bases from V and 7 bases from J, with 4 bases between. Germline V lookup: CDR1 MNHEY, CDR2 SVGAGI. The CDR3: CASSSGGELFF. CDR3 sequence (DNA): TGTGCCAGCAGTTCAGGCGGGGAGCTGTTTTTT.

This sequence joins TRBV6-5 and TRBJ2-1; D is unclear. With 6 bases removed from V and 0 bases from J, the gap between germline ends came to 9 bases. There are 14 residues in the CDR3. Germline CDR1 MNHEY, CDR2 SVGAGI. The CDR3 loop is CASRVSSSYNEQFF. In DNA, the CDR3 is TGTGCCAGCAGGGTAAGCAGCTCCTACAATGAGCAGTTCTTC.

V gene TRBV7-2 combines with J gene TRBJ2-7, with 9 bases aligning to TRBD1. Germline V gene lookup returns CDR1 SGHTA and CDR2 FQGNSA. Unmatched junction bases numbered 9, after V lost 4 bases and J lost 2 bases. The CDR3 runs to 16 residues. The CDR3: CASSYTGTGSAYEQYF. The CDR3 DNA sequence: TGTGCCAGCAGCTATACCGGGACAGGGTCTGCCTACGAGCAGTACTTC.

The chain employs TRBV7-8 and TRBJ1-1; 7 bases map to TRBD1. The CDR3 sequence is 15 residues long. Germline CDR1 reads SGHVS; CDR2 reads FQNEAQ. Trimming at V came to 2 bases and at J to 5 bases, leaving 8 bases not matched to a gene. CDR3 protein: CASSLLEGAGTEAFF. As DNA, the CDR3 is TGTGCCAGCAGCTTATTAGAGGGGGCGGGAACTGAAGCTTTCTTT.

V is TRBV27 and J is TRBJ1-5; 10 bases map to TRBD1. The germline gives CDR1 MNHEY, CDR2 SMNVEV (reference sequence). The CDR3 spans 15 residues. V trimming: 5 bases; J trimming: 6 bases; junction bases outside the gene matches: 7. CDR3 protein: CASSLTGGGSQPQHF. In DNA form, the CDR3 reads TGTGCCAGCAGTCTGACAGGGGGCGGGAGTCAGCCCCAGCATTTT.

The chain uses TRBV5-1 and TRBJ1-4; D call uncertain. This CDR3 is 14 amino acids long. The V gene's germline CDR1 is SGHRS and CDR2 YFSETQ. Deletions cut 0 bases from V and 4 bases from J, with 7 bases between. CDR3 protein: CASSLASVNEKLFF. The CDR3 DNA is TGCGCCAGCAGCTTGGCGTCAGTTAATGAAAAACTGTTTTTT.